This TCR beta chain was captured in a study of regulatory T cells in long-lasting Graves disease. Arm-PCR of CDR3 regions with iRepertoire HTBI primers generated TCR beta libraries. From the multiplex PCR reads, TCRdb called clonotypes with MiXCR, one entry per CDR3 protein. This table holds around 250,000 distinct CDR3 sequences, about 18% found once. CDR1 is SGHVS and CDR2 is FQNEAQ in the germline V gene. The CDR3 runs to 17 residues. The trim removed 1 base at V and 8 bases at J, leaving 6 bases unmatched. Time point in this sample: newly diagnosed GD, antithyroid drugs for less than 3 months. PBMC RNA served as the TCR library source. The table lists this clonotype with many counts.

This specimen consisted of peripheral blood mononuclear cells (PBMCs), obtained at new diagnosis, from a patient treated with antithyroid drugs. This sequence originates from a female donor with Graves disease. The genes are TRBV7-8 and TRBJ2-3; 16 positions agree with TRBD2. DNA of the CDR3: TGTGCCAGCAGCTTAGTAGGGACTAGCGGGGGGGGTGGTACGCAGTATTTT. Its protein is CASSLVGTSGGGGTQYF.